The 9 T cell receptor beta chains given below trace back to one sample, sequenced in a study of beta chain features in type 1 diabetes. Study-wide points: Type 1 diabetes patients had moderately but significantly shorter TCRB CDR3s in all four CD4+ subsets.

What these receptors recognize is not known. Reverse transcribing all isolated RNA meant expressed TCRB transcripts were sequenced. Method: immunoSEQ multiplex PCR; TCRdb's copy keeps in-frame clones and lacks some. The repertoire holds approximately 600,000 clones, with around 11% as singletons. Sequenced sample: naive CD4+ T cells from blood. All receptors come from a young man with type 1 diabetes.

This clone was detected only a few times. The chain employs TRBV10-3 and TRBJ1-2; D is unresolved. Germline V lookup: CDR1 ENHRY, CDR2 SYGVKD. This CDR3 is 13 amino acids long. V dropped 3 bases and J dropped 8 bases, with 13 bases sitting between them. CDR3 amino acids: CAISDSLSQGYTF. The CDR3, as DNA: TGTGCCATCAGTGATTCTTTATCGCAGGGCTACACCTTC.

The chain uses TRBV28 and TRBJ1-6; perhaps TRBD1 as D (5 bases). The CDR3 is 15 amino acids. CDR1 and CDR2 (germline): MDHEN, SYDVKM. V was pared by 6 bases and J by 8 bases, with 17 bases between. The CDR3 DNA follows: TGTGCCAGCAGCGGGGACCTACAGAACCATTCACCCCTCCACTTT. This encodes CASSGDLQNHSPLHF.

The chain uses TRBV19 and TRBJ1-1; perhaps TRBD1 as D (5 bases). V was cut by 3 bases and J by 1 base, with 9 bases left in between. CDR1 and CDR2 (germline): LNHDA, SQIVND (reference sequence). This CDR3 has 14 residues. CDR3 in DNA: TGTGCCAGTAGTATCGACAGAGAGAACACTGAAGCTTTCTTT. This encodes CASSIDRENTEAFF.

J is TRBJ1-1 and V is TRBV7-3, with a tentative D call TRBD1 (6 bases). Trimming shortened V by 3 bases and J by 4 bases, and 12 bases separated the two germline ends. The CDR3 has 14 residues. From germline, CDR1 is SGHTA and CDR2 FQGTGA. The CDR3 sequence: CASSLTGRITEAFF. The CDR3 bases are TGTGCCAGCAGCTTGACAGGAAGAATCACTGAAGCTTTCTTT.

The V and J genes are TRBV18 and TRBJ1-1; the match to TRBD1 covers 11 bases. V was clipped by 5 bases and J by 14 bases; unmatched bases: 7. In germline, CDR1 is KGHSH, CDR2 LQKENI. This CDR3 comprises 12 residues. CDR3 sequence reads: CASSGDRGASFF. CDR3 coding DNA: TGTGCCAGCTCAGGGGACAGGGGGGCCTCCTTCTTT. Complete variable domain (other parts from reference TRBV18 and TRBJ1-1): NAGVMQNPRHLVRRRGQEARLRCSPMKGHSHVYWYRQLPEEGLKFMVYLQKENIIDESGMPKERFSAEFPKEGPSILRIQQVVRGDSAAYFCASSGDRGASFFGQGTRLTVV.

This clone was found a few times. V usage is TRBV29-1 and J usage is TRBJ1-5; no clear D gene. The CDR3 consists of 13 residues. With 2 bases removed from V and 6 bases from J, the gap between germline ends came to 11 bases. The V gene's germline CDR1 is SQVTM and CDR2 ANQGSEA. The CDR3 protein is CSVEREVGQPQHF. The CDR3 DNA sequence: TGCAGCGTTGAAAGGGAGGTGGGTCAGCCCCAGCATTTT.

This clone was detected a few times. This chain joins TRBV2 and TRBJ1-2, with 8 nucleotides matching TRBD1. The V and J ends lost 7 bases and 0 bases, in that order; junction bases with no gene match: 4. The CDR3 extends over 14 amino acids. Germline CDR1 SNHLY, CDR2 FYNNEI. The CDR3 sequence is CASIGTGANYGYTF. CDR3 nucleotides: TGTGCCAGCATCGGGACAGGAGCTAACTATGGCTACACCTTC.

A few counts support this clone. V gene TRBV7-2 combines with J gene TRBJ2-6; tentative D call: TRBD1 (6 bases). This CDR3 region has 16 residues. Trimming removed 3 bases from V and 0 bases from J, with 9 bases in between. CDR1 and CDR2 from the germline V gene are SGHTA and FQGNSA. CDR3 amino acids: CASSFQGISGANVLTF. CDR3 DNA sequence: TGTGCCAGCAGCTTCCAGGGGATCTCTGGGGCCAACGTCCTGACTTTC.

This chain links TRBV9 with TRBJ1-5; TRBD1 is a possible D gene (5 bases). V was trimmed by 0 bases and J by 5 bases, leaving 12 bases between them. CDR1 is SGDLS and CDR2 is YYNGEE in the germline V gene. The CDR3 is 15 amino acids. Here the CDR3 reads CASSVGGGRDQPQHF. CDR3 coding DNA: TGTGCCAGCAGCGTAGGTGGGGGTAGGGATCAGCCCCAGCATTTT.